The 16 T cell receptor beta chains presented below share a single source sample, sequenced in a study of blood T cells in healthy people across ages. A sample-barcoded 5' primer and a J-beta primer mix were used in a second PCR of roughly 6 to 12 cycles. TCRdb used MiXCR to reprocess the 5' RACE reads, holding one entry per CDR3 protein. The table has over 1,300,000 distinct CDR3 sequences, around 59% seen once. Input material: blood. Receptor source: a man in his late teens or twenties in good health.

This chain connects TRBV4-1 to TRBJ2-5; D call uncertain. The CDR3 runs 14 residues. Trimming shortened V by 0 bases and J by 11 bases, and 16 bases separated the two germline ends. CDR1 MGHRA and CDR2 YSYEKL come from the germline V gene. The chain's CDR3 is CASSQDLTDNEQYF. The CDR3 DNA follows: TGCGCCAGCAGCCAAGATCTTACAGACAATGAGCAGTACTTC.

The chain is built from TRBV28 and TRBJ2-1, with 11 bases aligning to TRBD1. Germline V gene lookup returns CDR1 MDHEN and CDR2 SYDVKM. J was trimmed by 7 bases and V by 2 bases; bases with no gene match: 10. The CDR3 extends over 17 amino acids. Here the CDR3 DNA reads TGTGCCAGCAGTTTAAGGGGCCTCCGGGACAGGGGGAATGAGCAGTTCTTC. This gives the protein CASSLRGLRDRGNEQFF. Full variable domain (outside the CDR3, taken from reference TRBV28 and TRBJ2-1): DVKVTQSSRYLVKRTGEKVFLECVQDMDHENMFWYRQDPGLGLRLIYFSYDVKMKEKGDIPEGYSVSREKKERFSLILESASTNQTSMYLCASSLRGLRDRGNEQFFGPGTRLTVL.

The chain links TRBV25-1 to TRBJ2-2; 10 nucleotides match TRBD2. Germline CDR1 reads MGHDK; CDR2 reads SYGVNS. The ends lost 6 bases at V and 6 bases at J; junction bases unmatched: 10. This CDR3 contains 16 residues. The CDR3 coding sequence is TGTGCCAGCAGCGCCACTAGCGGGATCCCCCCCGGGGAGCTGTTTTTT. Its translation is CASSATSGIPPGELFF.

This clonotype turned up a few times. The chain employs TRBV10-3 and TRBJ2-3, with D perhaps TRBD1 (5 bases). In germline, CDR1 is ENHRY, CDR2 SYGVKD. V dropped 3 bases and J dropped 0 bases, with 10 bases sitting between them. This CDR3 spans 15 amino acids. CDR3 sequence: CAISDGQTSTDTQYF. CDR3 in DNA: TGTGCCATCAGTGACGGACAAACTAGCACAGATACGCAGTATTTT.

The chain links TRBV12-3 or TRBV12-4 to TRBJ2-3; D ambiguous. The ends were cut back, 7 bases at V and 5 bases at J, with 10 bases in the middle. The CDR3 length is 12 residues. CDR3 protein: CASTSRLDTQYF. The CDR3 region has the DNA TGTGCCAGCACCTCTAGGTTAGATACGCAGTATTTT.

There are a few counts of this clonotype. This chain uses TRBV15 with TRBJ2-3; tentatively, D is TRBD1 (5 bases). CDR1 and CDR2 from the germline V gene are LNHNV and YYDKDF (reference sequence). The CDR3 contains 14 residues. The V and J ends lost 4 bases and 2 bases respectively, with 10 bases between them. As DNA, the CDR3 is TGTGCCACCAGCACCGTGGACAACACAGATACGCAGTATTTT. It translates to CATSTVDNTDTQYF.

This chain links TRBV7-2 with TRBJ2-5; D might be TRBD1 or TRBD2, each matching 5 bases. This CDR3 comprises 15 residues. CDR1 is SGHTA, CDR2 FQGNSA, per germline. The V end was cut by 6 bases, the J end by 3 bases, with 17 bases between. The CDR3: CASSPVERGEETQYF. In nucleotides, the CDR3 is TGTGCCAGCAGTCCCGTTGAGAGGGGAGAAGAGACCCAGTACTTC.

This sequence joins TRBV27 and TRBJ2-7; 12 nucleotides line up with TRBD2. V lost 6 bases, J lost 3 bases, and 9 bases stayed unmatched. The CDR3 totals 16 residues. Per germline, CDR1 MNHEY and CDR2 SMNVEV (reference sequence). The CDR3 protein is CASSPGTSGHNYEQYF. The CDR3 DNA reads TGTGCCAGCAGCCCAGGGACTAGCGGGCACAACTACGAGCAGTACTTC.

The chain combines TRBV7-2 with TRBJ1-1; D uncertain. The CDR3 runs 13 residues. Per germline, CDR1 SGHTA and CDR2 FQGNSA. Deletions cut 5 bases from V and 4 bases from J, with 11 bases between. The CDR3 region has the DNA TGTGCCAGCAGCCTGGTGAAGGGCACTGAAGCTTTCTTT. Amino acid sequence: CASSLVKGTEAFF.

The chain carries TRBV19 and TRBJ2-7; TRBD2 is a possible D gene (5 bases). Germline CDR1 LNHDA, CDR2 SQIVND (reference sequence). Trimming left V 6 bases short and J 0 bases short, with 15 bases between. There are 15 residues in the CDR3. As DNA, the CDR3 is TGTGCCAGTAGAGTGGGAGTTGGCAGCTCCTACGAGCAGTACTTC. Translating gives CASRVGVGSSYEQYF.

Here the CDR3 DNA reads TGTGCCAGCAGTTCCACTAGGATCCTCCCTAACAATGAGCAGTTCTTC. Translating it yields CASSSTRILPNNEQFF. The J gene is TRBJ2-1, the V gene TRBV6-5; possibly TRBD2 for D (5 bases). The CDR3 consists of 16 residues. CDR1 is MNHEY, CDR2 SVGAGI, per germline. Deletions cut 4 bases from V and 5 bases from J, with 18 bases between.

The J gene is TRBJ2-1, the V gene TRBV15; TRBD2 is a possible D gene (7 bases). V was cut by 6 bases and J by 0 bases, with 9 bases left in between. The CDR3 is made up of 14 amino acids. In germline, CDR1 is LNHNV, CDR2 YYDKDF (reference sequence). The CDR3 DNA reads as TGTGCCACCAGAGGGGGGGGCTCCTACAATGAGCAGTTCTTC. Its translation: CATRGGGSYNEQFF.

To note about this clonotype: One end of the junction fails to match germline, which may point to a read error. The chain couples TRBV6-2 or TRBV6-3 to TRBJ2-1, with TRBD2 matching 8 bases. Germline CDR1 is MNHEY and CDR2 is SVGEGT. CDR3 length: 14 amino acids. In DNA, the CDR3 is TGTGCCAGCAGCAGTAGCGGGACGAACAATGAGCGGTTCTTC. It specifies CASSSSGTNNERFF.

This chain joins TRBV20-1 and TRBJ2-3; D unresolved. The ends were cut back, 6 bases at V and 3 bases at J, with 13 bases in the middle. This CDR3 is 13 amino acids long. Germline V gene sequence: CDR1 DFQATT, CDR2 SNEGSKA (reference sequence). The CDR3 nucleotides read TGCAGTGCCACGGAGCCCTTGACAGATACGCAGTATTTT. Its translation: CSATEPLTDTQYF.

The gene calls are TRBV4-2 and TRBJ2-7, with D tentatively TRBD2 (7 bases). The CDR3 spans 15 residues. V dropped 0 bases and J dropped 3 bases, with 12 bases sitting between them. The germline CDR1 and CDR2 sequences are LGHNA and YNFKEQ. CDR3 region: CASSQDGGAYYEQYF. Here the CDR3 DNA reads TGTGCCAGCAGCCAAGATGGGGGGGCCTACTACGAGCAGTACTTC.

The chain couples TRBV4-2 to TRBJ2-2; TRBD1 might be the D (5 bases). V lost 0 bases and J 6 bases, leaving 14 bases between the germline ends. In germline, CDR1 is LGHNA, CDR2 YNFKEQ. The CDR3 contains 16 residues. DNA for the CDR3: TGTGCCAGCAGCCAAGATTCGCAGGGAAGGCCCGGGGAGCTGTTTTTT. Translation gives CASSQDSQGRPGELFF.